The 25 T cell receptor beta chains listed next were all sequenced from one sample in a study of shared clonotypes between healthy human individuals. Naive CD8 populations comprised CD45RO-negative cells positively selected for CCR7, excluding terminally differentiated effector memory CD45RA+ cells. TCRdb's table, derived via immunoSEQ multiplex PCR, lists solely in-frame clones and lacks some. The sample gives approximately 840,000 clones, approximately 96% of which show up once; roughly 0.23% is in the top ten. Sequences were obtained from naive CD8+ T cells sorted from blood. The receptor source for this set is a man aged 30-40 years in good health.

Written as DNA, the CDR3 is TGTGCCAGCATCTCTAGATGGGGACTAGCGGGAGGCCAAGAGACCCAGTACTTC. It translates to CASISRWGLAGGQETQYF. This rearrangement joins TRBV28 to TRBJ2-5; 15 bases align to TRBD2. Trimming at V came to 7 bases and at J to 1 base, leaving 10 bases not matched to a gene. Germline loops: CDR1 MDHEN, CDR2 SYDVKM. This CDR3 spans 18 amino acids.

The chain has TRBV6-5 and TRBJ1-3, with D uncertain. V was trimmed by 6 bases and J by 2 bases, leaving 8 bases between them. The germline V gene encodes CDR1 MNHEY and CDR2 SVGAGI. This CDR3 spans 13 amino acids. The CDR3 DNA reads as TGTGCCAGCAGCCGCTTTGCTGGAAACACCATATATTTT. This encodes CASSRFAGNTIYF.

This chain connects TRBV28 to TRBJ2-1, with 8 bases lining up with TRBD2. This CDR3 comprises 15 residues. With 2 bases clipped from V and 5 bases from J, the junction kept 5 bases outside the gene matches. Germline V lookup: CDR1 MDHEN, CDR2 SYDVKM. The CDR3 reads CASSLLAGINNEQFF. The CDR3 nucleotides are TGTGCCAGCAGTTTACTAGCGGGCATCAACAATGAGCAGTTCTTC.

The gene calls are TRBV20-1 and TRBJ1-2; D is possibly TRBD1 (5 bases). CDR1 is DFQATT and CDR2 is SNEGSKA in the germline V gene (reference sequence). This CDR3 spans 11 amino acids. DNA for the CDR3: TGCTTTCCGGGGACTCAGTATGGCTACACCTTC. It is translated as CFPGTQYGYTF.

This rearrangement joins TRBV13 to TRBJ2-7, with 8 nucleotides matching TRBD2. J was trimmed by 2 bases and V by 6 bases; bases with no gene match: 6. The CDR3 loop spans 14 amino acids. CDR1 is PRHDT and CDR2 is FYEKMQ in the germline V gene (reference sequence). The CDR3 region is CASSEAGAAYEQYF. The CDR3, as DNA: TGTGCCAGCAGTGAAGCGGGAGCAGCCTACGAGCAGTACTTC.

The V and J genes are TRBV11-2 and TRBJ2-7; the match to TRBD2 covers 8 bases. This CDR3 is 15 amino acids long. In germline, CDR1 is SGHAT, CDR2 FQNNGV. J lost 6 bases, V lost 1 base, and 8 bases had no gene match. CDR3 DNA: TGTGCCAGCAGCTTAGGACTAGCGATTTCCCGCGAGCAGTACTTC. The encoded protein is CASSLGLAISREQYF.

V and J are TRBV7-9 and TRBJ2-1, with 7 bases aligning to TRBD1. V shed 5 bases and J 2 bases; nucleotides not matched to a gene: 12. This CDR3 region has 17 residues. The germline V gene has CDR1 SEHNR and CDR2 FQNEAQ (reference sequence). The CDR3 DNA follows: TGTGCCAGCAGCCCCCCCCAAGGGACAGCTCCCTACAATGAGCAGTTCTTC. This translates into CASSPPQGTAPYNEQFF.

The chain uses TRBV5-6 and TRBJ2-7, with D unresolved. Trimming cost V 0 bases and J 2 bases, with 9 bases left between them. This CDR3 comprises 14 residues. Per the germline V gene, CDR1 is SGHDT and CDR2 is YYEEEE. The CDR3 nucleotides read TGTGCCAGCAGCTTGGTGGGGAATACCTACGAGCAGTACTTC. Translated, it gives CASSLVGNTYEQYF.

This chain uses TRBV10-2 with TRBJ2-7; either TRBD1 or TRBD2 may fit D (5 bases each). CDR3 length: 13 amino acids. V lost 8 bases and J 0 bases, leaving 11 bases between the germline ends. The germline V gene has CDR1 WSHSY and CDR2 SAAADI. The CDR3 region is CASDSGSSYEQYF. The CDR3 DNA reads as TGCGCCAGCGATTCAGGGAGCTCCTACGAGCAGTACTTC.

The chain links TRBV18 to TRBJ2-7, with D tentatively TRBD1 (6 bases). V shed 3 bases and J shed 3 bases, with 9 bases lying between them. The V gene's germline CDR1 is KGHSH and CDR2 LQKENI. CDR3 size: 13 residues. The CDR3 nucleotides read TGTGCCAGCTCACCGGACAGCCGCTACGAGCAGTACTTC. Translated, it gives CASSPDSRYEQYF.

CDR3 sequence: CASSLEEGPNYEQYF. In DNA form, the CDR3 reads TGTGCCAGCAGCTTAGAGGAGGGGCCCAACTACGAGCAGTACTTC. The rearrangement uses TRBV7-7 and TRBJ2-7; D is possibly TRBD2 (6 bases). The CDR3 has 15 residues. Germline-derived CDR1 and CDR2 are SSHAT and FNYEAQ (reference sequence). With 1 base removed from V and 3 bases from J, the gap between germline ends came to 13 bases.

A single count supports this clone. The CDR3 sequence is CASSGGTGIIYEQYF. In DNA, the CDR3 is TGTGCCAGCAGTGGAGGGACAGGGATTATCTACGAGCAGTACTTC. The chain employs TRBV2 and TRBJ2-7; 9 nucleotides align to TRBD1. This CDR3 contains 15 residues. Germline V gives CDR1 SNHLY, CDR2 FYNNEI. V dropped 4 bases and J dropped 3; count of bases not matched to a gene: 7.

This clone was seen just once. V and J are TRBV28 and TRBJ2-7, with D maybe TRBD1 (5 bases). This CDR3 has 15 residues. Per the germline V gene, CDR1 is MDHEN and CDR2 is SYDVKM. Trimming left V 2 bases short and J 0 bases short, with 11 bases between. CDR3: CASSLRTRASYEQYF. CDR3 bases: TGTGCCAGCAGTTTAAGGACCAGGGCCTCCTACGAGCAGTACTTC.

This CDR3 is CASSIGGGNQPQHF. Written as DNA, the CDR3 is TGTGCCAGCAGCATTGGCGGGGGGAATCAGCCCCAGCATTTT. V is TRBV5-8 and J is TRBJ1-5, with D tentatively TRBD1 (5 bases). V lost 4 bases, J lost 4 bases, and 12 bases lay in between. This CDR3 has 14 residues. From germline, CDR1 is SGHTS and CDR2 YDEGEE.

The CDR3 spells CASNYAGEGTYNEQFF. In nucleotides, the CDR3 is TGCGCCAGCAACTACGCGGGAGAAGGAACCTACAATGAGCAGTTCTTC. This rearrangement joins TRBV5-1 to TRBJ2-1; TRBD2 aligns across 7 bases. Germline assignment: CDR1 SGHRS and CDR2 YFSETQ. The J segment lost 2 bases and the V segment lost 6 bases, leaving 11 bases of the junction unmatched. This CDR3 comprises 16 residues.

The chain combines TRBV7-9 with TRBJ2-7; the D call may be TRBD1 or TRBD2 (5 bases each). The CDR3 contains 14 residues. Germline V gene sequence: CDR1 SEHNR, CDR2 FQNEAQ (reference sequence). The V end was cut by 1 base, the J end by 3 bases, with 10 bases between. The CDR3 protein is CASSLVGRNYEQYF. CDR3 bases: TGTGCCAGCAGCTTAGTGGGACGCAACTACGAGCAGTACTTC.

This chain connects TRBV7-9 to TRBJ2-1; TRBD2 matches 9 bases. CDR1 SEHNR and CDR2 FQNEAQ come from the germline V gene (reference sequence). Trimming took 3 bases from V and 9 from J; bases not matched to a gene: 9. The CDR3 has 15 residues. The CDR3 DNA reads as TGTGCCAGCAGCTTCGTAGCGGGAGTGATTGTTGAGCAGTTCTTC. It codes for CASSFVAGVIVEQFF.

The rearrangement links TRBV9 to TRBJ2-7, with TRBD1 identical over 9 bases. The J segment lost 2 bases and the V segment lost 3 bases, leaving 12 bases of the junction unmatched. Germline V CDR1 and CDR2: SGDLS, YYNGEE. This CDR3 comprises 17 residues. CDR3 sequence (DNA): TGTGCCAGCAGCGCAAGCCGGACAGGGGACAGAACCTACGAGCAGTACTTC. Amino acids: CASSASRTGDRTYEQYF.

The V gene is TRBV9, the J gene TRBJ2-1; no definite D call. The germline gives CDR1 SGDLS, CDR2 YYNGEE. Trimming removed 0 bases at V and 2 bases at J, with 9 bases between. The CDR3 spans 15 residues. In nucleotides, the CDR3 is TGTGCCAGCAGCGTAGGCCTAAGTCCCTACAATGAGCAGTTCTTC. It is translated as CASSVGLSPYNEQFF.

The V call is TRBV13, the J call TRBJ2-3; TRBD1 agrees at 8 bases. Germline V lookup: CDR1 PRHDT, CDR2 FYEKMQ (reference sequence). The junction had 5 bases not matched to a gene; V was cut back by 3 bases and J by 6 bases. CDR3 size: 14 residues. The CDR3 bases are TGTGCCAGCAGCTTGACAGGGGACGGCGATACGCAGTATTTT. Residues: CASSLTGDGDTQYF.

The J gene is TRBJ2-7, the V gene TRBV7-2, with TRBD1 as a possible D gene (6 bases). The CDR3 length is 13 residues. Per the germline V gene, CDR1 is SGHTA and CDR2 is FQGNSA. Trimming removed 3 bases from V and 3 bases from J, with 9 bases in between. The CDR3 nucleotides read TGTGCCAGCAGCTTTTCACAGGGCTACGAGCAGTACTTC. It yields the protein CASSFSQGYEQYF.

This chain's CDR3 is CAISDGRIPYEQYF. CDR3 in DNA: TGTGCCATCAGTGACGGACGGATCCCTTACGAGCAGTACTTC. This sequence joins TRBV10-3 and TRBJ2-7; D not resolved. Trimming stripped 3 bases from V and 4 bases from J, with 13 bases between. CDR3 length equals 14 residues. The germline V gene has CDR1 ENHRY and CDR2 SYGVKD.

The genes are TRBV4-1 and TRBJ1-5; D unresolved. Trimming removed 0 bases from V and 1 base from J, with 7 bases in between. CDR1 MGHRA and CDR2 YSYEKL come from the germline V gene. The CDR3 runs 15 residues. The chain's CDR3 is CASSQDMGSNQPQHF. CDR3 DNA: TGCGCCAGCAGCCAAGATATGGGGAGCAATCAGCCCCAGCATTTT.

The gene calls are TRBV11-2 and TRBJ2-7; D is unresolved. Trimming took 1 base from V and 6 from J, leaving 13 bases between them. This CDR3 is built from 14 residues. Germline values: CDR1 SGHAT, CDR2 FQNNGV. CDR3 DNA sequence: TGTGCCAGCAGCTTAGGAACGGGTCTCAGCGAGCAGTACTTC. It is translated as CASSLGTGLSEQYF.

Worth noting for this clone: The sample contains more than one DNA sequence encoding this CDR3. The chain joins TRBV4-1 to TRBJ2-7; D not resolved. CDR3 size: 12 residues. Per the germline V gene, CDR1 is MGHRA and CDR2 is YSYEKL. The ends were cut back, 0 bases at V and 3 bases at J, with 3 bases in the middle. The chain's CDR3 is CASSQDLYEQYF. For the CDR3, the DNA is TGCGCCAGCAGCCAAGATCTCTACGAGCAGTACTTC.